This T cell receptor beta chain was captured in a study of graft-versus-host responses after intestinal transplantation. Study-wide background: Anti-thymocyte globulin was used for induction in all recipients, who then took tacrolimus and steroids for approximately 3 years. General study findings and limits: Early HvG declines after transplant were associated with peak circulating GvH clone levels.

TCRdb's table, derived via immunoSEQ multiplex PCR, lists solely in-frame clones and lacks some. The profile covers some 84,000 clones, with about four fifths appearing a single time and roughly 0.83% taken by the ten largest. V shed 6 bases, J shed 1 base, and the junction held 3 bases outside the gene matches. Germline CDR1 SEHNR, CDR2 FQNEAQ (reference sequence). CDR3 length: 14 amino acids. To note about this clone: Antigen: not known.

The chain couples TRBV7-9 to TRBJ1-2, with 9 bases lining up with TRBD1. Specimen: unstimulated CD4+ T cells sorted from spleen or lymph node cells, collected before intestinal transplant. The TCR sequence derives from a human donor who received an intestinal transplant. CDR3 sequence: CASRGTGLNYGYTF. In DNA form, the CDR3 reads TGTGCCAGCAGAGGGACAGGGCTTAACTATGGCTACACCTTC.